The rows below give T cell receptor beta chains drawn from one sample of a study of cytomegalovirus exposure and HLA in healthy donors. The protocol was immunoSEQ multiplex PCR, while the TCRdb copy is restricted to in-frame clones and leaves out a portion. The sample lists about 100,000 clones, around 76% occurring once. Input material: PBMCs. Receptors originate from a man in his forties in good health and CMV-seropositive. Each CDR3 is given with its conserved first and last residue. Fields, in order: D gene, V gene, J gene, clone size, CDR3 protein, CDR3 DNA. The D gene is left open where the match is weak. Clone size is not always given. Where it is, it says once, few, many or a class for expanded clones.

D gene: TRBD2; V gene: TRBV5-5; J gene: TRBJ2-1; clone size: once; CDR3 protein: CASSPRTSGNGEQFF; CDR3 DNA: TGTGCCAGCAGCCCGCGGACTAGCGGGAACGGTGAGCAGTTCTTC
D gene: .; V gene: TRBV9; J gene: TRBJ2-7; clone size: .; CDR3 protein: CASSPPVSSYEQYF; CDR3 DNA: TGTGCCAGCAGCCCCCCGGTGAGCTCCTACGAGCAGTACTTC
D gene: .; V gene: TRBV5-5; J gene: TRBJ2-7; clone size: .; CDR3 protein: CASSLQQGSYEQYF; CDR3 DNA: TGTGCCAGCAGCTTGCAACAGGGATCCTACGAGCAGTACTTC
D gene: TRBD2; V gene: TRBV11-3; J gene: TRBJ2-1; clone size: .; CDR3 protein: CASSLTRGGGEQFF; CDR3 DNA: TGTGCCAGCAGCTTAACTAGAGGCGGGGGTGAGCAGTTCTTC
D gene: .; V gene: TRBV7-4; J gene: TRBJ2-7; clone size: once; CDR3 protein: CASIPTFTRDIRSYEQYF; CDR3 DNA: TGTGCCAGCATTCCGACGTTCACCCGGGACATACGCTCCTACGAGCAGTACTTC
D gene: TRBD2; V gene: TRBV5-1; J gene: TRBJ2-7; clone size: .; CDR3 protein: CASSPGLAGLEQYF; CDR3 DNA: TGCGCCAGCAGCCCAGGACTAGCGGGGCTCGAGCAGTACTTC
D gene: TRBD1; V gene: TRBV5-1; J gene: TRBJ2-5; clone size: .; CDR3 protein: CASSNLPNRGVGETQYF; CDR3 DNA: TGCGCCAGCAGCAACCTCCCGAACAGGGGGGTAGGAGAGACCCAGTACTTC
D gene: TRBD2; V gene: TRBV2; J gene: TRBJ2-7; clone size: .; CDR3 protein: CASSESVAGAYEQYF; CDR3 DNA: TGTGCCAGCAGTGAAAGCGTAGCGGGGGCCTACGAGCAGTACTTC
D gene: .; V gene: TRBV11-2; J gene: TRBJ2-1; clone size: .; CDR3 protein: CASSLGHQGNEQFF; CDR3 DNA: TGTGCCAGCAGCTTGGGGCACCAGGGGAATGAGCAGTTCTTC
D gene: .; V gene: TRBV29-1; J gene: TRBJ1-2; clone size: few; CDR3 protein: CSVEVRPNYGYTF; CDR3 DNA: TGCAGCGTTGAAGTCAGGCCCAACTATGGCTACACCTTC
D gene: .; V gene: TRBV10-2; J gene: TRBJ2-5; clone size: .; CDR3 protein: CASSDWGPQETQYF; CDR3 DNA: TGCGCCAGCAGTGACTGGGGGCCCCAAGAGACCCAGTACTTC
D gene: .; V gene: TRBV29-1; J gene: TRBJ2-7; clone size: .; CDR3 protein: CSVESRTYEQYF; CDR3 DNA: TGCAGCGTTGAGTCCAGGACCTACGAGCAGTACTTC
D gene: .; V gene: TRBV6-5; J gene: TRBJ2-3; clone size: .; CDR3 protein: CASSPTFSRTDTQYF; CDR3 DNA: TGTGCCAGCAGTCCCACGTTCTCACGGACAGATACGCAGTATTTT
D gene: .; V gene: TRBV2; J gene: TRBJ2-1; clone size: .; CDR3 protein: CASSVDSHNEQFF; CDR3 DNA: TGTGCCAGCAGTGTAGACAGCCACAATGAGCAGTTCTTC
D gene: TRBD2; V gene: TRBV9; J gene: TRBJ2-7; clone size: once; CDR3 protein: CASSQTASGSPRGMSEQYF; CDR3 DNA: TGTGCCAGCAGCCAGACCGCTAGCGGGAGTCCCCGGGGGATGTCCGAGCAGTACTTC
D gene: TRBD1; V gene: TRBV10-3; J gene: TRBJ2-3; clone size: .; CDR3 protein: CAISGQGTDTQYF; CDR3 DNA: TGTGCCATCAGCGGACAGGGGACAGATACGCAGTATTTT
D gene: .; V gene: TRBV2; J gene: TRBJ1-3; clone size: .; CDR3 protein: CASSANTRSGNTIYF; CDR3 DNA: TGTGCCAGCAGTGCCAACACCCGCTCTGGAAACACCATATATTTT
D gene: .; V gene: TRBV29-1; J gene: TRBJ2-2; clone size: .; CDR3 protein: CSVGEENTGELFF; CDR3 DNA: TGCAGCGTTGGGGAGGAGAACACCGGGGAGCTGTTTTTT
D gene: .; V gene: TRBV5-1; J gene: TRBJ2-2; clone size: .; CDR3 protein: CASSSQTPSYTGELFF; CDR3 DNA: TGCGCCAGCAGCTCACAGACCCCGAGCTACACCGGGGAGCTGTTTTTT
D gene: .; V gene: TRBV19; J gene: TRBJ2-7; clone size: .; CDR3 protein: CASSEGGWTYEQYF; CDR3 DNA: TGTGCCAGTAGCGAGGGAGGTTGGACCTACGAGCAGTACTTC
D gene: TRBD2; V gene: TRBV5-8; J gene: TRBJ2-3; clone size: .; CDR3 protein: CASSRTSGGAGGTDTQYF; CDR3 DNA: TGTGCCAGCAGTCGTACTAGCGGGGGGGCCGGCGGCACAGATACGCAGTATTTT
D gene: TRBD1; V gene: TRBV9; J gene: TRBJ2-3; clone size: .; CDR3 protein: CASSARQGTDTQYF; CDR3 DNA: TGTGCCAGCAGCGCCAGACAGGGTACAGATACGCAGTATTTT
D gene: .; V gene: TRBV5-6; J gene: TRBJ2-7; clone size: few; CDR3 protein: CASSSLIVLSYEQYF; CDR3 DNA: TGTGCCAGCAGCTCTCTTATCGTCCTTTCCTACGAGCAGTACTTC
D gene: .; V gene: TRBV5-5; J gene: TRBJ2-7; clone size: few; CDR3 protein: CASSFQNYEQYF; CDR3 DNA: TGTGCCAGCAGCTTCCAAAACTACGAGCAGTACTTC
D gene: TRBD1; V gene: TRBV25-1; J gene: TRBJ1-2; clone size: few; CDR3 protein: CASAGQGDGYTF; CDR3 DNA: TGTGCCAGCGCCGGACAGGGGGATGGCTACACCTTC
D gene: TRBD1; V gene: TRBV4-1; J gene: TRBJ2-7; clone size: .; CDR3 protein: CASSQGGQGTYEQYF; CDR3 DNA: TGCGCCAGCAGCCAAGGGGGACAGGGGACCTACGAGCAGTACTTC
D gene: .; V gene: TRBV7-8; J gene: TRBJ2-7; clone size: .; CDR3 protein: CARHIKEGSYEQYF; CDR3 DNA: TGTGCCAGGCATATCAAAGAGGGCTCCTACGAGCAGTACTTC
D gene: TRBD2; V gene: TRBV19; J gene: TRBJ2-3; clone size: .; CDR3 protein: CASSASGSSTDTQYF; CDR3 DNA: TGTGCCAGTAGTGCTAGCGGGAGTAGCACAGATACGCAGTATTTT
D gene: TRBD1; V gene: TRBV7-2; J gene: TRBJ2-2; clone size: .; CDR3 protein: CASSRGQGADGELFF; CDR3 DNA: TGTGCCAGCAGCCGGGGACAGGGGGCGGACGGGGAGCTGTTTTTT
D gene: TRBD1; V gene: TRBV5-1; J gene: TRBJ2-7; clone size: .; CDR3 protein: CASSEGTGGFYEQYF; CDR3 DNA: TGCGCCAGCAGCGAAGGGACAGGGGGCTTCTACGAGCAGTACTTC
D gene: .; V gene: TRBV2; J gene: TRBJ2-2; clone size: few; CDR3 protein: CAVPGQTTGELFF; CDR3 DNA: TGTGCCGTTCCGGGACAAACCACCGGGGAGCTGTTTTTT
D gene: TRBD1; V gene: TRBV25-1; J gene: TRBJ2-4; clone size: .; CDR3 protein: CASNPGQGENIQYF; CDR3 DNA: TGTGCCAGCAATCCGGGACAGGGGGAAAACATTCAGTACTTC
D gene: .; V gene: TRBV4-1; J gene: TRBJ1-1; clone size: .; CDR3 protein: CASSQGPLTVNTEAFF; CDR3 DNA: TGCGCCAGCAGCCAAGGTCCCCTGACTGTGAACACTGAAGCTTTCTTT
D gene: .; V gene: TRBV28; J gene: TRBJ2-1; clone size: .; CDR3 protein: CASSPLRGGGGGGEQFF; CDR3 DNA: TGTGCCAGCAGTCCACTTCGAGGGGGTGGGGGGGGCGGCGAGCAGTTCTTC
D gene: .; V gene: TRBV5-1; J gene: TRBJ2-1; clone size: .; CDR3 protein: CASSLGGLRNGNEQFF; CDR3 DNA: TGCGCCAGCAGCTTGGGTGGGCTACGTAATGGGAATGAGCAGTTCTTC
D gene: .; V gene: TRBV19; J gene: TRBJ1-4; clone size: few; CDR3 protein: CATTSGIRATNEKLFF; CDR3 DNA: TGTGCCACAACGTCAGGGATAAGGGCAACTAATGAAAAACTGTTTTTT
D gene: .; V gene: TRBV19; J gene: TRBJ1-4; clone size: .; CDR3 protein: CASTNPRQPDEKLFF; CDR3 DNA: TGTGCCAGTACCAATCCCAGGCAGCCCGATGAAAAACTGTTTTTT
D gene: .; V gene: TRBV11-2; J gene: TRBJ1-4; clone size: .; CDR3 protein: CASSGELGLNEKLFF; CDR3 DNA: TGTGCCAGCAGCGGAGAACTGGGACTTAATGAAAAACTGTTTTTT
D gene: .; V gene: TRBV5-1; J gene: TRBJ2-7; clone size: .; CDR3 protein: CASSFPLAGDRRTYEQYF; CDR3 DNA: TGCGCCAGCAGCTTCCCTCTCGCGGGGGACAGGCGAACCTACGAGCAGTACTTC
D gene: .; V gene: TRBV6-1; J gene: TRBJ1-2; clone size: .; CDR3 protein: CASSEAYQGGYTF; CDR3 DNA: TGTGCCAGCAGTGAAGCGTATCAGGGCGGCTACACCTTC
D gene: .; V gene: TRBV18; J gene: TRBJ2-6; clone size: .; CDR3 protein: CASSHDISGANVLTF; CDR3 DNA: TGTGCCAGCTCTCACGACATCTCTGGGGCCAACGTCCTGACTTTC
D gene: .; V gene: TRBV6-1; J gene: TRBJ1-1; clone size: .; CDR3 protein: CASSDPGGRRAEAFF; CDR3 DNA: TGTGCCAGCAGTGACCCGGGGGGTCGGAGGGCTGAAGCTTTCTTT
D gene: TRBD2; V gene: TRBV9; J gene: TRBJ2-1; clone size: .; CDR3 protein: CASSALGTSGGGGNEQFF; CDR3 DNA: TGTGCCAGCAGCGCCCTCGGGACTAGCGGGGGGGGAGGGAATGAGCAGTTCTTC
D gene: TRBD1; V gene: TRBV19; J gene: TRBJ2-2; clone size: .; CDR3 protein: CVSLDRGGTGELFF; CDR3 DNA: TGTGTCTCCCTCGACAGGGGGGGCACCGGGGAGCTGTTTTTT
D gene: .; V gene: TRBV29-1; J gene: TRBJ1-5; clone size: .; CDR3 protein: CSVAGYSNQPQHF; CDR3 DNA: TGCAGCGTTGCAGGATATAGCAATCAGCCCCAGCATTTT
D gene: TRBD2; V gene: TRBV6-6; J gene: TRBJ2-3; clone size: .; CDR3 protein: CASNELAGDTQYF; CDR3 DNA: TGTGCCAGCAACGAGCTAGCGGGAGATACGCAGTATTTT
D gene: .; V gene: TRBV5-1; J gene: TRBJ2-1; clone size: .; CDR3 protein: CASPDDLASSYNEQFF; CDR3 DNA: TGCGCCAGCCCGGACGATCTAGCGAGCTCCTACAATGAGCAGTTCTTC
D gene: .; V gene: TRBV11-3; J gene: TRBJ2-3; clone size: .; CDR3 protein: CASSLGGAREADTQYF; CDR3 DNA: TGTGCCAGCAGCTTAGGAGGGGCGAGGGAGGCAGATACGCAGTATTTT